This T cell receptor (beta chain) was observed in a study of cytomegalovirus exposure and HLA in healthy donors. This clone was detected once. What it binds is unknown. The V gene's germline CDR1 is MGHRA and CDR2 YSYEKL. This CDR3 is built from 15 residues. Deletions cut 0 bases from V and 0 bases from J, with 3 bases between. The study's findings and limits: It was confirmed in vitro that a few of the CMV-associated chains were specific for CMV antigens. Solely CMV serostatus was available to characterize immune exposure. In most subjects, TCR beta sequences reportedly gave accurate predictions of HLA-A and HLA-B alleles. Apparent HLA restriction characterized most CMV-associated TCR beta chains in a later analysis.

Primers: 60 Vbeta forward and 13 Jbeta reverse. TCRdb keeps only in-frame clones here, not all; method: immunoSEQ multiplex PCR. The sample shows more than 150,000 clones, around three quarters of them seen only once. The J gene is TRBJ1-6, the V gene TRBV4-1; D is uncertain. This clonotype was sampled from a woman in her 30s in good health and CMV-seronegative. Sequenced sample: PBMCs. CDR3 region: CASSQESSYNSPLHF. The CDR3 bases are TGCGCCAGCAGCCAAGAGAGCTCCTATAATTCACCCCTCCACTTT.